These 14 T cell receptor beta chains originate from one sample sequenced in a study of regulatory T cells in long-lasting Graves disease. Time point of the sample: newly diagnosed GD, antithyroid drugs for less than 3 months. Making the TCR library involved RNA that had been extracted from PBMCs. Construction of the TCR beta libraries employed iRepertoire HTBI primers in conjunction with Arm-PCR of CDR3 regions. MiXCR, applied by TCRdb to the multiplex PCR reads, yields one record per CDR3 protein. This sample has about 220,000 distinct CDR3 sequences, with less than 20% found just once. This sample was shared with a second study, whose subject was T cells in Graves' hyperthyroidism and ophthalmopathy.

The sample in question was peripheral blood mononuclear cells (PBMCs), obtained at new diagnosis, from a patient treated with antithyroid drugs. These receptors were obtained from a woman under 40 with Graves disease.

This clonotype was observed at least ten times. The chain has TRBV27 and TRBJ2-5, with 8 bases fitting TRBD2. V shed 5 bases and J 5 bases; nucleotides not matched to a gene: 7. Germline CDR1 and CDR2: MNHEY and SMNVEV (reference sequence). The CDR3 runs to 14 residues. The CDR3 protein is CASSPWASGETQYF. The CDR3 DNA follows: TGTGCCAGCAGTCCTTGGGCTAGCGGGGAGACCCAGTACTTC.

The rearrangement links TRBV30 to TRBJ1-1, with 7 bases lining up with TRBD1. With 4 bases clipped from V and 8 bases from J, the junction kept 13 bases outside the gene matches. The CDR3 length is 14 residues. Germline V CDR1 and CDR2: GTSNPN, SVGIG (reference sequence). CDR3 sequence: CAWNPGTVVHEAFF. Here the CDR3 DNA reads TGTGCCTGGAACCCCGGGACAGTCGTCCACGAAGCTTTCTTT. The full variable domain, its missing parts supplied by reference TRBV30 and TRBJ1-1, is SQTIHQWPATLVQPVGSPLSLECTVEGTSNPNLYWYRQAAGRGLQLLFYSVGIGQISSEVPQNLSASRPQDRQFILSSKKLLLSDSGFYLCAWNPGTVVHEAFFGQGTRLTVV.

The sample holds many counts of this clonotype. J is TRBJ1-4 and V is TRBV19; D call uncertain. The V and J ends lost 9 bases and 4 bases respectively, with 12 bases between them. The CDR3 loop spans 13 amino acids. The germline gives CDR1 LNHDA, CDR2 SQIVND (reference sequence). The CDR3 DNA reads TGTGCCAGCTCCCCGACGGATAATGAAAAACTGTTTTTT. This encodes CASSPTDNEKLFF.

This rearrangement joins TRBV15 to TRBJ2-1, with 10 bases lining up with TRBD2. J gave up 7 bases and V 0 bases, and 3 bases lay outside the gene matches. Germline CDR1 LNHNV, CDR2 YYDKDF (reference sequence). The CDR3 loop spans 15 amino acids. CDR3: CATSRDPSGSNEQFF. The CDR3 DNA sequence: TGTGCCACCAGCAGAGATCCTAGCGGGAGTAATGAGCAGTTCTTC.

This clonotype was recorded at least ten times. The rearrangement links TRBV30 to TRBJ2-1; 8 bases are shared with TRBD2. V lost 1 base to trimming and J lost 9 bases; unmatched junction nucleotides: 11. The CDR3 runs 15 residues. Germline assignment: CDR1 GTSNPN and CDR2 SVGIG (reference sequence). CDR3 loop: CAWSALEREYGEQFF. In DNA, the CDR3 is TGTGCCTGGAGTGCTCTCGAGCGGGAGTACGGTGAGCAGTTCTTC.

Many counts were recorded for this clonotype. The chain is built from TRBV10-2 and TRBJ1-4; D not certain. Germline CDR1 reads WSHSY; CDR2 reads SAAADI. V was cut by 8 bases and J by 0 bases, with 10 bases left in between. This CDR3 has 14 residues. The chain's CDR3 is CASRYRATNEKLFF. CDR3 sequence (DNA): TGCGCCAGCCGTTACAGAGCAACTAATGAAAAACTGTTTTTT.

Ten or more counts support this clonotype. The chain has TRBV20-1 and TRBJ2-7; D gene unclear. The CDR3 is 14 residues long. Trimming pared 3 bases from V and 0 bases from J, leaving 12 bases between. From germline, CDR1 is DFQATT and CDR2 SNEGSKA (reference sequence). CDR3 loop: CSARKVGFSYEQYF. The CDR3 region has the DNA TGCAGTGCTAGGAAGGTGGGCTTCTCCTACGAGCAGTACTTC.

There are a few counts of this clonotype. V gene TRBV5-1 combines with J gene TRBJ2-7, with unresolved D. The CDR3 is 14 residues long. Germline CDR1 reads SGHRS; CDR2 reads YFSETQ. Trimming stripped 0 bases from V and 2 bases from J, with 9 bases between. CDR3 DNA: TGCGCCAGCAGCTTGGACGGCCGCACCTACGAGCAGTACTTC. This gives the protein CASSLDGRTYEQYF.

This clonotype was seen at least ten times. The chain is built from TRBV20-1 and TRBJ1-2, with D perhaps TRBD1 (5 bases). The CDR3 sequence is 12 residues long. The ends were cut back, 6 bases at V and 7 bases at J, with 15 bases in the middle. Germline lookup yields CDR1 DFQATT and CDR2 SNEGSKA (reference sequence). The CDR3: CSAPRQGGGYTF. CDR3 DNA: TGCAGTGCCCCCCGCCAGGGTGGTGGCTACACCTTC.

At least ten counts were recorded for this clonotype. V usage is TRBV10-3 and J usage is TRBJ2-2; 10 positions match TRBD1. V was pared by 6 bases and J by 6 bases, with 1 base of the junction left unmatched. The CDR3 runs 13 residues. Germline V gene data show CDR1 as ENHRY and CDR2 as SYGVKD. The DNA of the CDR3 is TGTGCCATCAGGGGACAGGGGTCCGGGGAGCTGTTTTTT. Translating gives CAIRGQGSGELFF.

This chain links TRBV19 with TRBJ1-4, with D uncertain. V was clipped by 2 bases and J by 14 bases, with 15 bases between them. The CDR3 consists of 13 residues. Germline lookup yields CDR1 LNHDA and CDR2 SQIVND (reference sequence). This chain's CDR3 is CASSIYQMELLFF. The CDR3 region has the DNA TGTGCCAGTAGTATATACCAGATGGAGCTGCTGTTTTTT.

This clonotype has ten or more counts. The chain employs TRBV29-1 and TRBJ1-5; the D is unclear. Trimming removed 3 bases at V and 3 bases at J, with 12 bases between. This CDR3 comprises 14 residues. The germline V gene has CDR1 SQVTM and CDR2 ANQGSEA. The CDR3 spells CSVDTRPANQPQHF. Here the CDR3 DNA reads TGCAGCGTTGATACGCGACCCGCCAATCAGCCCCAGCATTTT.

The chain joins TRBV18 to TRBJ1-2; maybe TRBD1 (6 bases). The length of the CDR3 is 13 residues. Germline V gene data show CDR1 as KGHSH and CDR2 as LQKENI. Trimming removed 6 bases at V and 3 bases at J, with 11 bases between. CDR3: CASSPGGHYGYTF. The CDR3 DNA is TGTGCCAGCTCCCCCGGGGGGCACTATGGCTACACCTTC.

The sample holds many counts of this clonotype. The chain employs TRBV9 and TRBJ2-3; possibly TRBD2 for D (5 bases). Trimming shortened V by 1 base and J by 2 bases, and 11 bases separated the two germline ends. The CDR3 has 15 amino acids. Germline assignment: CDR1 SGDLS and CDR2 YYNGEE. The DNA of the CDR3 is TGTGCCAGCAGCGTAAATTGGGGAGTCACAGATACGCAGTATTTT. Translation gives CASSVNWGVTDTQYF.